Below are 11 T cell receptor beta chains sequenced from a single sample in a study of identical twins. Using its own MiXCR run on the 5' RACE reads, TCRdb lists one record per CDR3 protein. Among 200,000 to 250,000 distinct CDR3 sequences listed, 5% to 7% were seen once. The sample was also linked to a second study, of T cells expressing NK-cell markers.

The sequencing sample was made of CD8+ T cells sorted from blood. These receptors were obtained from a woman aged 18 to 35 in good health.

The rearrangement uses TRBV6-1 and TRBJ2-1; 7 bases align to TRBD1. In germline, CDR1 is MNHNS, CDR2 SASEGT. This CDR3 is 13 amino acids long. The V segment lost 6 bases and the J segment 5 bases; nucleotides outside the gene matches: 4. The CDR3 is CASSPGQNNEQFF. The CDR3 DNA reads as TGTGCCAGCAGCCCGGGACAGAACAATGAGCAGTTCTTC.

The genes are TRBV27 and TRBJ2-7, with a possible D match to TRBD2 (5 bases). Germline V gene sequence: CDR1 MNHEY, CDR2 SMNVEV (reference sequence). This CDR3 is built from 14 residues. Between the trimmed V and J ends, which lost 2 bases and 3 bases, there was a span of 11 bases. The CDR3 region has the DNA TGTGCCAGCAGTTTAAGTGCGGGCTACTACGAGCAGTACTTC. Protein: CASSLSAGYYEQYF.

A few counts support this clonotype. The genes are TRBV7-2 and TRBJ2-5; no firm D call. The CDR3 has 15 amino acids. V lost 6 bases and J lost 5, with 19 bases in between. From germline, CDR1 is SGHTA and CDR2 FQGNSA. CDR3 residues: CASSSVRSDRETQYF. CDR3 DNA sequence: TGTGCCAGCAGTTCAGTCCGAAGCGACCGGGAGACCCAGTACTTC.

This chain connects TRBV2 to TRBJ2-1; possible D gene TRBD2, 6 bases. With 6 bases removed from V and 0 bases from J, the gap between germline ends came to 12 bases. CDR3 length: 15 residues. The germline gives CDR1 SNHLY, CDR2 FYNNEI. The CDR3 protein is CASRPGLSSYNEQFF. CDR3 nucleotide sequence: TGTGCCAGCAGGCCGGGACTTAGCTCCTACAATGAGCAGTTCTTC. Complete variable domain (other parts from reference TRBV2 and TRBJ2-1): EPEVTQTPSHQVTQMGQEVILRCVPISNHLYFYWYRQILGQKVEFLVSFYNNEISEKSEIFDDQFSVERPDGSNFTLKIRSTKLEDSAMYFCASRPGLSSYNEQFFGPGTRLTVL.

This clonotype showed up just a few times. In DNA form, the CDR3 reads TGTGCCAGCAGCCTTGGGGCCGCCCTCTACGAGCAGTACTTC. Its translation is CASSLGAALYEQYF. The chain links TRBV3-1 to TRBJ2-7; TRBD1 might be the D (5 bases). The CDR3 has 14 amino acids. Trimming stripped 4 bases from V and 3 bases from J, with 13 bases between. CDR1 and CDR2 from the germline V gene are LGHDT and YNNKEL (reference sequence).

This clonotype was counted between two and nine times. This chain links TRBV20-1 with TRBJ2-1; no clear D. Per the germline V gene, CDR1 is DFQATT and CDR2 is SNEGSKA (reference sequence). This CDR3 contains 12 residues. The ends were cut back, 3 bases at V and 0 bases at J, with 3 bases in the middle. DNA of the CDR3: TGCAGTGCTAGGGACTCCTACAATGAGCAGTTCTTC. Its translation: CSARDSYNEQFF.

The chain employs TRBV11-2 and TRBJ2-3, with D possibly matching TRBD1 (5 bases). The CDR3 has 14 residues. V was cut by 3 bases and J by 6 bases, with 13 bases left in between. In germline, CDR1 is SGHAT, CDR2 FQNNGV. CDR3 DNA: TGTGCCAGCAGCTTCCCCGCAGGGTCGGATACGCAGTATTTT. Its translation: CASSFPAGSDTQYF.

This clonotype was seen repeatedly, ten times or more. The chain recombines TRBV7-8 with TRBJ1-2, with D unresolved. The CDR3 length is 17 residues. The germline V gene has CDR1 SGHVS and CDR2 FQNEAQ. Trimming removed 2 bases from V and 8 bases from J, with 24 bases in between. CDR3 sequence: CASSLLEDSAGRGGYTF. The CDR3 bases are TGTGCCAGCAGCTTATTAGAAGATAGCGCTGGTCGGGGAGGCTACACCTTC.

The chain joins TRBV6-1 to TRBJ1-5; D gene uncertain. The germline V gene has CDR1 MNHNS and CDR2 SASEGT. Between the trimmed V and J ends, which lost 7 bases and 6 bases, there was a span of 16 bases. CDR3 length equals 14 residues. CDR3 nucleotide sequence: TGTGCCAGCACCTACGGGGTCGGCTCTCAGCCCCAGCATTTT. Translated: CASTYGVGSQPQHF.

In this sample, this clonotype turned up many times. The chain combines TRBV5-1 with TRBJ2-7; tentatively, D is TRBD1 (6 bases). Germline V gene lookup returns CDR1 SGHRS and CDR2 YFSETQ. This CDR3 contains 12 residues. Trimming took off 6 bases at V and 3 bases at J, with 10 bases between the two ends. For the CDR3, the DNA is TGCGCCAGCACCTCAGGGGACTACGAGCAGTACTTC. It is translated as CASTSGDYEQYF. Combining the CDR3 with reference TRBV5-1 and TRBJ2-7 gives the whole variable domain KAGVTQTPRYLIKTRGQQVTLSCSPISGHRSVSWYQQTPGQGLQFLFEYFSETQRNKGNFPGRFSGRQFSNSRSEMNVSTLELGDSALYLCASTSGDYEQYFGPGTRLTVT.

This clonotype was detected a few times. The chain has TRBV20-1 and TRBJ2-1; 7 nucleotides line up with TRBD2. The CDR3 runs 13 residues. The V segment lost 3 bases and the J segment 10 bases; nucleotides outside the gene matches: 9. Germline V gene data show CDR1 as DFQATT and CDR2 as SNEGSKA (reference sequence). The CDR3 region is CSARSRLGGEQFF. The CDR3 DNA reads TGCAGTGCTAGGAGTCGGCTCGGGGGGGAGCAGTTCTTC.